This record concerns one T cell receptor (beta chain) sequence. Its antigen remains unknown. With 4 bases removed from V and 5 bases from J, the gap between germline ends came to 14 bases. There are 14 residues in the CDR3. Germline CDR1 reads SEHNR; CDR2 reads FQNEAQ (reference sequence). The entry originates in a study of molecular identifiers for immune sequencing clone quantification. Findings of the study overall: Identical TCR molecules can share a barcode, and this sharing could underestimate highly expanded clone sizes.

Naive CD8 sequencing libraries were generated from about 19,000 to 1,100,000 sorted cells, with 10%, 30% or 50% RNA as input. Naive CD8 T cells underwent sorting with the CD8+CD4-CCR7+CD45RA+ definition. TCRdb reprocessed the PCR reads via MiXCR and lists one record per CDR3 protein. Seen here are around 460,000 distinct CDR3 sequences, about 26% observed once, and the top ten hold under 0.8%. This clonotype was obtained from a human donor in good health. Some libraries in this study had Jurkat cell RNA spiked in. The chain couples TRBV7-9 to TRBJ2-5, with D possibly being TRBD1 (6 bases). The specimen sequenced was naive CD8+ T cells from blood, with Jurkat cell RNA spiked in. Subset reported: FACS-sorted CD8+CD4-CCR7+CD45RA+ naive T cells. Here the CDR3 DNA reads TGTGCCAGCAGCTCAACACAGGGATCCGAGACCCAGTACTTC. Translation: CASSSTQGSETQYF.